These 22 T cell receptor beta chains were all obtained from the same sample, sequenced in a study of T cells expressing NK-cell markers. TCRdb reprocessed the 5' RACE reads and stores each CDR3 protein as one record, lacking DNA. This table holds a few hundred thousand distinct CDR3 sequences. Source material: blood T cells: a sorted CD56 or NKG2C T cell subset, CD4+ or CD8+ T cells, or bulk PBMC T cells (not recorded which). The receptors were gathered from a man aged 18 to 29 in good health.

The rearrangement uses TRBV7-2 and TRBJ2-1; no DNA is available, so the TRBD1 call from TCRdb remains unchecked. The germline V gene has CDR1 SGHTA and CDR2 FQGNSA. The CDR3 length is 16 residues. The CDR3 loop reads CASSLVEGLKYNEQFF.

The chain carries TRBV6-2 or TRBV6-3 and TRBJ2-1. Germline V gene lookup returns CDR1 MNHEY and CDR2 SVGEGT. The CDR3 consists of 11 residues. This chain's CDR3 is CASSYGVGTFF.

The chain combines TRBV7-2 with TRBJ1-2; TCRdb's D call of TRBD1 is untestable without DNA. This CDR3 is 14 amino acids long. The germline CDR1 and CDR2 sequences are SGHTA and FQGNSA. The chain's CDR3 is CASSLAGPNYGYTF.

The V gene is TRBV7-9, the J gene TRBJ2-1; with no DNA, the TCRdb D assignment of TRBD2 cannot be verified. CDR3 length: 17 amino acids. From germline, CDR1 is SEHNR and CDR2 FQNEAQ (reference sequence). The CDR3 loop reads CASSSRRRGTQNNEQFF.

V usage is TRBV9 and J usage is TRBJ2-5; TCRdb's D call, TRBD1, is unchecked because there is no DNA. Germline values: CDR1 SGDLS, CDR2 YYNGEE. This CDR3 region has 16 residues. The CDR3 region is CASGWGPGSSQETQYF.

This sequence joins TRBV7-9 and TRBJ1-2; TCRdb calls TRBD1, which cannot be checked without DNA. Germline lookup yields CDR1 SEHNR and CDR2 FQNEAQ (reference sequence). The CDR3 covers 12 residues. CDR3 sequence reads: CASPGQGGGYTF. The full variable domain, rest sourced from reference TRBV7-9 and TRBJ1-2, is DTGVSQNPRHKITKRGQNVTFRCDPISEHNRLYWYRQTLGQGPEFLTYFQNEAQLEKSRLLSDRFSAERPKGSFSTLEIQRTEQGDSAMYLCASPGQGGGYTFGSGTRLTVV.

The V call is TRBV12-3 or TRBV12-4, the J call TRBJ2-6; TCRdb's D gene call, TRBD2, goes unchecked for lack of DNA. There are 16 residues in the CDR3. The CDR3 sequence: CASSFQALSGANVLTF.

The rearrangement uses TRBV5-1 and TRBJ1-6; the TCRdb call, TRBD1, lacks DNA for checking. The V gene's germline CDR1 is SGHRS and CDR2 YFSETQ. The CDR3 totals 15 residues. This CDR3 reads CASSSGDSGNSPLHF.

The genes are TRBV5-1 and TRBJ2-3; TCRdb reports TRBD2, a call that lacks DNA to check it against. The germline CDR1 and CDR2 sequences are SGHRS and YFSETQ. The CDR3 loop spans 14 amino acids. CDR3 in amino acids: CASSFSLAGDTQYF.

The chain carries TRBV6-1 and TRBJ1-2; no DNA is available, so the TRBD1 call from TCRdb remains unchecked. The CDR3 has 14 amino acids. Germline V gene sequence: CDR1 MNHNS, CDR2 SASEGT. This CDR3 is CASSEGQVLYGYTF.

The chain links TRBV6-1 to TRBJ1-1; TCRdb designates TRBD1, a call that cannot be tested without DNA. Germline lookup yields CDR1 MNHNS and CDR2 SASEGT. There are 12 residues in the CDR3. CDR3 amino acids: CASSPTGDEAFF.

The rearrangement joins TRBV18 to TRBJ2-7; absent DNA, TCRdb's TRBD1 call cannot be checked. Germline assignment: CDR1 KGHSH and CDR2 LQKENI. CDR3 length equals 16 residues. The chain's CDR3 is CASSPPVQGNSYEQYF. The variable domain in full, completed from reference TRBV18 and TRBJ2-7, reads NAGVMQNPRHLVRRRGQEARLRCSPMKGHSHVYWYRQLPEEGLKFMVYLQKENIIDESGMPKERFSAEFPKEGPSILRIQQVVRGDSAAYFCASSPPVQGNSYEQYFGPGTRLTVT.

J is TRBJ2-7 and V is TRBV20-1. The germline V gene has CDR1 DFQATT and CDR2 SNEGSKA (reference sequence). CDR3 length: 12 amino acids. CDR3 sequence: CSLCGRSYEQYF.

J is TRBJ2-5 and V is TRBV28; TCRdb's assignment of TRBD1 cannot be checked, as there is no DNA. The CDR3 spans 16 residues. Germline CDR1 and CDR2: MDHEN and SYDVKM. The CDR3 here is CASSLRAQGARETQYF.

The CDR3 spells CASQGTGLGYTF. The chain couples TRBV4-3 to TRBJ1-2; no DNA is available, so the TRBD1 call from TCRdb remains unchecked. Germline V gene data show CDR1 as LGHNA and CDR2 as YSLEER. The CDR3 runs 12 residues.

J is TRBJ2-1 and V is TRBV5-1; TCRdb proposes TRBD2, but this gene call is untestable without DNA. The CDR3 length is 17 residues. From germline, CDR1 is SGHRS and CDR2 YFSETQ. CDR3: CASSNAGREPSYNEQFF. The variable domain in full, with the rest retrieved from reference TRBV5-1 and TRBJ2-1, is KAGVTQTPRYLIKTRGQQVTLSCSPISGHRSVSWYQQTPGQGLQFLFEYFSETQRNKGNFPGRFSGRQFSNSRSEMNVSTLELGDSALYLCASSNAGREPSYNEQFFGPGTRLTVL.

The chain's CDR3 is CSARGGSGGNYEQYF. The V call is TRBV20-1, the J call TRBJ2-7; TCRdb reports TRBD1, a call that lacks DNA to check it against. Germline CDR1 DFQATT, CDR2 SNEGSKA (reference sequence). CDR3 length: 15 amino acids.

The CDR3 protein is CASSQQTGAPDTQYF. The V gene is TRBV4-2, the J gene TRBJ2-3; TCRdb proposes TRBD1, but this gene call is untestable without DNA. This CDR3 contains 15 residues. Per germline, CDR1 LGHNA and CDR2 YNFKEQ.

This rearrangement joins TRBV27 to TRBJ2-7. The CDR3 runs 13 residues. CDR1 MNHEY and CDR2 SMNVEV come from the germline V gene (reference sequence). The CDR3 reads CASSLGRVNEQYF.

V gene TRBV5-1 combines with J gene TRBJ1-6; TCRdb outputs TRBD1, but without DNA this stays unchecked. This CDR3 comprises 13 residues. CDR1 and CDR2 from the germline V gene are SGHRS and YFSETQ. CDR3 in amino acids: CASSVDGDPPLHF.

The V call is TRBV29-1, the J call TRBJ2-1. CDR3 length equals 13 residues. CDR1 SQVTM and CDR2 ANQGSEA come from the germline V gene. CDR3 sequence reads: CSVEDGGLDEQFF.

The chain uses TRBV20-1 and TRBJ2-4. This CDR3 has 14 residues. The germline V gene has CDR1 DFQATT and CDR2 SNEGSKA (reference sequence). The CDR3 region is CSASSTPAKNIQYF.